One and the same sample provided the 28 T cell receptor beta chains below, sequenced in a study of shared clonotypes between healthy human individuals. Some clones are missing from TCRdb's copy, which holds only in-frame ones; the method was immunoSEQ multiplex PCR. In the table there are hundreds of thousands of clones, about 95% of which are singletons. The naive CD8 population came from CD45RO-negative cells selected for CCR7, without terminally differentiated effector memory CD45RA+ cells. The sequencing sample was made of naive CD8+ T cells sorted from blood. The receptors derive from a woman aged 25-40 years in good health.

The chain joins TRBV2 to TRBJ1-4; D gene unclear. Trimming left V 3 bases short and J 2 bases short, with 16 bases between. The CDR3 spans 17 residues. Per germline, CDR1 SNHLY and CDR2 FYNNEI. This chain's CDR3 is CASSEQAPFMTNEKLFF. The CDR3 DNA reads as TGTGCCAGCAGTGAGCAGGCACCTTTCATGACTAATGAAAAACTGTTTTTT. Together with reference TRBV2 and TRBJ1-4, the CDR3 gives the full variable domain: EPEVTQTPSHQVTQMGQEVILRCVPISNHLYFYWYRQILGQKVEFLVSFYNNEISEKSEIFDDQFSVERPDGSNFTLKIRSTKLEDSAMYFCASSEQAPFMTNEKLFFGSGTQLSVL.

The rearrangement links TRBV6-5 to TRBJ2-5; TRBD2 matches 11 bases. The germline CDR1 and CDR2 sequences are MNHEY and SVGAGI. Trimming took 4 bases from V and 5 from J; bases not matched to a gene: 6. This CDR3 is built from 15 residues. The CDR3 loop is CASSLGLAVAETQYF. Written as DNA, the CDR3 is TGTGCCAGCAGTTTGGGACTAGCGGTTGCGGAGACCCAGTACTTC.

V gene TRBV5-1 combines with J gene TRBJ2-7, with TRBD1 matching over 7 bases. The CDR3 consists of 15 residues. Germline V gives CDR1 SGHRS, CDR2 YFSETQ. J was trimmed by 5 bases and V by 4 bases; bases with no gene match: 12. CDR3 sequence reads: CASSLPDRFPNEQYF. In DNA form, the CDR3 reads TGCGCCAGCAGCCTTCCGGACAGGTTCCCCAACGAGCAGTACTTC.

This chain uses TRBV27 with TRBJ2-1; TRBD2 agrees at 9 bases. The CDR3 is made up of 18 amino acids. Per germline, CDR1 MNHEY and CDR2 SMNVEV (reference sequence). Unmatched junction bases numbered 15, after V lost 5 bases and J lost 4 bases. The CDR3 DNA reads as TGTGCCAGCAGTCCCGCGGCGGGAGGGCCGATTGTTTACAATGAGCAGTTCTTC. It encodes CASSPAAGGPIVYNEQFF.

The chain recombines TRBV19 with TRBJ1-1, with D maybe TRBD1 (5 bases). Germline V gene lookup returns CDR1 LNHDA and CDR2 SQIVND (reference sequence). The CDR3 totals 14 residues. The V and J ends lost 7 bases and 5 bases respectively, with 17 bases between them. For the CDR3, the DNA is TGTGCCAGTACCGTGTACAGCGGGGGAACTGAAGCTTTCTTT. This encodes CASTVYSGGTEAFF. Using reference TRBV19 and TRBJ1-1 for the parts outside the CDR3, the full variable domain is DGGITQSPKYLFRKEGQNVTLSCEQNLNHDAMYWYRQDPGQGLRLIYYSQIVNDFQKGDIAEGYSVSREKKESFPLTVTSAQKNPTAFYLCASTVYSGGTEAFFGQGTRLTVV.

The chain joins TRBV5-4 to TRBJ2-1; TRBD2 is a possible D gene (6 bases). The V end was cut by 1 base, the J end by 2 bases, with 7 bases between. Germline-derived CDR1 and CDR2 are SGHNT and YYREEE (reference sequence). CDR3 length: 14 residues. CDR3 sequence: CASSLSGAYNEQFF. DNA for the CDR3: TGTGCCAGCAGCTTGTCGGGAGCCTACAATGAGCAGTTCTTC. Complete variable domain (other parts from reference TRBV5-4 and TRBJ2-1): ETGVTQSPTHLIKTRGQQVTLRCSSQSGHNTVSWYQQALGQGPQFIFQYYREEENGRGNFPPRFSGLQFPNYSSELNVNALELDDSALYLCASSLSGAYNEQFFGPGTRLTVL.

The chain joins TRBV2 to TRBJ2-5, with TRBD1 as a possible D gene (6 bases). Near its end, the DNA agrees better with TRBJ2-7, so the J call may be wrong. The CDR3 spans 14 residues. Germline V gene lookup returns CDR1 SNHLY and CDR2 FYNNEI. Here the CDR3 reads CASSEDRAFYEQYF. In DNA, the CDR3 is TGTGCCAGCAGTGAAGACAGGGCCTTCTACGAGCAGTACTTC.

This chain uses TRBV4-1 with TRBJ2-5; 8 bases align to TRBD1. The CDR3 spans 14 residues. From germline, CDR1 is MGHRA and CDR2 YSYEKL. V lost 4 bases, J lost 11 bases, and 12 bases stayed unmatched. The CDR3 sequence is CASSRETGAKEQYF. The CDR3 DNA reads TGCGCCAGCAGCCGAGAGACAGGGGCTAAAGAGCAGTACTTC.

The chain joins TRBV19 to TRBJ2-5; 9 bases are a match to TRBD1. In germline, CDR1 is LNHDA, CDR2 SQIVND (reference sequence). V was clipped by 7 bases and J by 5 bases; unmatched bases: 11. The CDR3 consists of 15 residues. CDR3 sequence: CASTMTGGDEETQYF. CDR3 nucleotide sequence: TGTGCCAGTACCATGACAGGGGGGGACGAGGAGACCCAGTACTTC. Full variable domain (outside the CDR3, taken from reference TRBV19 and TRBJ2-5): DGGITQSPKYLFRKEGQNVTLSCEQNLNHDAMYWYRQDPGQGLRLIYYSQIVNDFQKGDIAEGYSVSREKKESFPLTVTSAQKNPTAFYLCASTMTGGDEETQYFGPGTRLLVL.

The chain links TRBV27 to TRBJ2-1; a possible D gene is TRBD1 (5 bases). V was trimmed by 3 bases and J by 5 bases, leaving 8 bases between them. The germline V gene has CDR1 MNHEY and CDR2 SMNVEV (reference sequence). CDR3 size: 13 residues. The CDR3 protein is CASSLGPNNEQFF. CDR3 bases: TGTGCCAGCAGTTTGGGGCCGAACAATGAGCAGTTCTTC.

The CDR3 sequence: CASPSLTAGESDTQYF. DNA of the CDR3: TGTGCCAGCCCAAGCTTGACAGCGGGAGAGTCAGATACGCAGTATTTT. V and J are TRBV5-4 and TRBJ2-3; 8 bases agree with TRBD2. The junction had 14 bases not matched to a gene; V was cut back by 7 bases and J by 4 bases. CDR3 size: 16 residues. Germline CDR1 reads SGHNT; CDR2 reads YYREEE (reference sequence).

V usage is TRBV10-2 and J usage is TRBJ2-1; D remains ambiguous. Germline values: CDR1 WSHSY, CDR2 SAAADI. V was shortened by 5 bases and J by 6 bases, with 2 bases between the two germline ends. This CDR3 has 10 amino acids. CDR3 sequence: CASSSNEQFF. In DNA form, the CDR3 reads TGCGCCAGCAGTTCCAATGAGCAGTTCTTC.

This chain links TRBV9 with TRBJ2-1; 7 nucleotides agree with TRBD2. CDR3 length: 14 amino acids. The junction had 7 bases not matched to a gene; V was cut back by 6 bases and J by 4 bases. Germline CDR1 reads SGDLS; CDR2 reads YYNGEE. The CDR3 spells CASIGSGWYNEQFF. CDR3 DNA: TGTGCCAGCATCGGTAGCGGGTGGTACAATGAGCAGTTCTTC. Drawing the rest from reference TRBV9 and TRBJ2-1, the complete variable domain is DSGVTQTPKHLITATGQRVTLRCSPRSGDLSVYWYQQSLDQGLQFLIQYYNGEERAKGNILERFSAQQFPDLHSELNLSSLELGDSALYFCASIGSGWYNEQFFGPGTRLTVL.

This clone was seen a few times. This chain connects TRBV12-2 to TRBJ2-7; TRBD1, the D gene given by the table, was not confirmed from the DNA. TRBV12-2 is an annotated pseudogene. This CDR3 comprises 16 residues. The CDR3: CASRFMNRVRSYEQYF. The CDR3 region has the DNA TGTGCAAGTCGCTTTATGAACAGGGTCAGGTCCTACGAGCAGTACTTC.

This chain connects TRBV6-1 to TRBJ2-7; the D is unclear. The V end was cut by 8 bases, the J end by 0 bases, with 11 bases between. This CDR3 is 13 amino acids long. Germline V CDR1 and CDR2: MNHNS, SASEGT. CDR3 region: CASRIGGSYEQYF. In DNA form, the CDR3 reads TGTGCCAGCCGGATAGGCGGCTCCTACGAGCAGTACTTC.

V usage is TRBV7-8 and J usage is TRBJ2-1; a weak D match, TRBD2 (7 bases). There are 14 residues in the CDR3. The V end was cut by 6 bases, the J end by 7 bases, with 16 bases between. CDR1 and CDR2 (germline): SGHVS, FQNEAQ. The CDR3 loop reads CASSGGREGNEQFF. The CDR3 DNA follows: TGTGCCAGCAGTGGGGGCAGGGAGGGAAATGAGCAGTTCTTC.

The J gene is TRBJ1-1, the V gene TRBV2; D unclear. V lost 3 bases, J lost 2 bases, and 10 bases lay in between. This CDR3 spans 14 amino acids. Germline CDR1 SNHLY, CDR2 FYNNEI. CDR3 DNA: TGTGCCAGCAGTGAGGGAAGAATAAACACTGAAGCTTTCTTT. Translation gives CASSEGRINTEAFF.

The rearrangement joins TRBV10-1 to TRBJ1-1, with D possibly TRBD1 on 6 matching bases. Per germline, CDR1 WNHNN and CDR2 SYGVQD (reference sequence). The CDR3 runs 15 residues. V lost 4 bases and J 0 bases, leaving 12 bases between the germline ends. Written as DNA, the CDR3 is TGCGCCAGCAGTGTTGGGGGCAACTTGAACACTGAAGCTTTCTTT. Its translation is CASSVGGNLNTEAFF.

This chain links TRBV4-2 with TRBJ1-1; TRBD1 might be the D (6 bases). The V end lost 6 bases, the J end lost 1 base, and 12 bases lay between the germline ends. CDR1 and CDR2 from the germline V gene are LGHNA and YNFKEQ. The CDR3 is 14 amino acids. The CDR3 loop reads CASRLQGSNTEAFF. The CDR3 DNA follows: TGTGCCAGCAGACTACAGGGATCGAACACTGAAGCTTTCTTT.

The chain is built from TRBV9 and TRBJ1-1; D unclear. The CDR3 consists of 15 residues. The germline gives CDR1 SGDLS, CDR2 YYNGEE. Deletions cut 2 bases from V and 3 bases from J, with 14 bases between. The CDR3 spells CASSVATDSYTEAFF. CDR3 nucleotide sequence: TGTGCCAGCAGCGTTGCCACCGATTCGTACACTGAAGCTTTCTTT.

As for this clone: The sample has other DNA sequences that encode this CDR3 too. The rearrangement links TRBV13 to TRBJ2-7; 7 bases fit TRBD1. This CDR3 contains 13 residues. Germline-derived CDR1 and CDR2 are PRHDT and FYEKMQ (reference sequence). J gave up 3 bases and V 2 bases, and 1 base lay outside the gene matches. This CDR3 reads CASSLPGGYEQYF. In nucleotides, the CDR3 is TGTGCCAGCAGCTTACCAGGGGGCTACGAGCAGTACTTC. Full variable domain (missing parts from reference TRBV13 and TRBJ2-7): AAGVIQSPRHLIKEKRETATLKCYPIPRHDTVYWYQQGPGQDPQFLISFYEKMQSDKGSIPDRFSAQQFSDYHSELNMSSLELGDSALYFCASSLPGGYEQYFGPGTRLTVT.

CDR3 loop: CASSLGLAGAGELFF. CDR3 coding DNA: TGTGCCAGCAGCTTAGGACTAGCGGGAGCCGGGGAGCTGTTTTTT. This chain joins TRBV13 and TRBJ2-2, with 11 bases that match TRBD2. Germline V gene lookup returns CDR1 PRHDT and CDR2 FYEKMQ (reference sequence). V lost 0 bases, J lost 6 bases, and 0 bases stayed unmatched. The CDR3 spans 15 residues.

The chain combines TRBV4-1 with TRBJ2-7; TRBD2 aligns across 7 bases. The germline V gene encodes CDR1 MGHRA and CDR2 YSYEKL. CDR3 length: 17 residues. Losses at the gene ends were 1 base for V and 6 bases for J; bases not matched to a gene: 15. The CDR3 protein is CASSQVWASGKAGEQYF. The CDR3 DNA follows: TGCGCCAGCAGCCAAGTATGGGCTAGCGGTAAAGCAGGCGAGCAGTACTTC.

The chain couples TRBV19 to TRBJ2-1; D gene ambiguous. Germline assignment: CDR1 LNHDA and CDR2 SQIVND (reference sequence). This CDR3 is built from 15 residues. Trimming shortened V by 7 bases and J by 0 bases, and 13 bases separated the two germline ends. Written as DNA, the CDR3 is TGTGCCAGTAAAGTCGGTTTCAGCTCCTACAATGAGCAGTTCTTC. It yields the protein CASKVGFSSYNEQFF.

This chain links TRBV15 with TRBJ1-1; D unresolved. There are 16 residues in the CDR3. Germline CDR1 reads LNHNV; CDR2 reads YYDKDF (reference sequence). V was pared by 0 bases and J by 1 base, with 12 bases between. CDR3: CATSREIGRSNTEAFF. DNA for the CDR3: TGTGCCACCAGCAGAGAAATTGGACGTTCGAACACTGAAGCTTTCTTT.

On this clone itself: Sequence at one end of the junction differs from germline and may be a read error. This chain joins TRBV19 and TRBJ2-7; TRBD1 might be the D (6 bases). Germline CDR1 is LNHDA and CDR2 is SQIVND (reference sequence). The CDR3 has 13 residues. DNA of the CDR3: TGTGCCAGTAGTTTAGAAGGGGGCTACGAGCAGTACTTC. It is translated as CASSLEGGYEQYF.

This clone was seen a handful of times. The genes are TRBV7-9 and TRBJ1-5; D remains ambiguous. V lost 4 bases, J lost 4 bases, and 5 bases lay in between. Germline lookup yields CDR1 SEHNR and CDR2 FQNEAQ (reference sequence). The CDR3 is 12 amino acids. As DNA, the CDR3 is TGTGCCAGCAGCTCAACTAATCAGCCCCAGCATTTT. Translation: CASSSTNQPQHF.

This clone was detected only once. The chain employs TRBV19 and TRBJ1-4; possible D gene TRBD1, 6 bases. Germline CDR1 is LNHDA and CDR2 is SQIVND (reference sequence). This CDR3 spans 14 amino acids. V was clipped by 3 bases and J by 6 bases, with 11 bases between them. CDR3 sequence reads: CASSITGFDEKLFF. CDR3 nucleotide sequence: TGTGCCAGTAGTATTACAGGGTTTGATGAAAAACTGTTTTTT. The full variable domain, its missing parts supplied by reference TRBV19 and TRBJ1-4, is DGGITQSPKYLFRKEGQNVTLSCEQNLNHDAMYWYRQDPGQGLRLIYYSQIVNDFQKGDIAEGYSVSREKKESFPLTVTSAQKNPTAFYLCASSITGFDEKLFFGSGTQLSVL.